This TCR beta chain was recovered during a study of identifying expanded T cells in peripheral blood. General observations from the study: Over approximately two and four weeks, about 16 and 19 clones changed, versus approximately 1.1 between replicates. Variance in clone template counts between roughly two-week samples significantly increased with total template count across all healthy donors.

V dropped 2 bases and J dropped 0; count of bases not matched to a gene: 2. CDR1 and CDR2 (germline): SGHRS, YFSETQ. The CDR3 loop spans 15 amino acids. No infections or other immune events were documented during collection. To note about this clone: Its antigen is undetermined.

Data came from immunoSEQ multiplex PCR; TCRdb stores just in-frame clones and leaves some out. The repertoire holds about 100,000 clones, with 88% as singletons. The receptor's source is a person aged 18 to 70 in good health. The chain combines TRBV5-1 with TRBJ2-1; 7 bases are a match to TRBD2. Sequenced input: blood. The CDR3 region is CASSFGGSSYNEQFF. DNA of the CDR3: TGCGCCAGCAGCTTCGGCGGGAGCTCCTACAATGAGCAGTTCTTC.